The sequence of this T cell receptor (beta chain) was determined in a study of vaccination and CD4 T cells after COVID-19. Study-level information: The authors gave control cultures a CEFX pool, an HIV-1 Nef pool, or no peptide. Study-wide results and limits: Spike mono-reactivity was shown by 304 of 307 vaccine-specific clones in convalescent patients.

The assay that was used to sequence DNA from cultured CD4+ T cells was the Oncomine TCR Beta short-read assay. TCRdb re-called the PCR reads through MiXCR, storing one row per CDR3 protein. The sample lists around 15,000 distinct CDR3 sequences; 57% were seen once. Comment on this clonotype: Its antigen is undetermined.

The CDR3 spans 13 residues. J gave up 8 bases and V 2 bases, and 5 bases lay outside the gene matches. Germline values: CDR1 SGHTA, CDR2 FQGTGA. Indicated treatment: approximately 11-day PBMC culture with coronavirus spike peptide pools or control peptides (ViraFEST assay). ViraFEST stimulated the growth of antigen-specific T cells using peptide pools and subsequently profiled their TCRs by sequencing. The sequence came from a human donor who had recovered from COVID-19. The rearrangement links TRBV7-3 to TRBJ1-2, with TRBD1 identical over 7 bases. The sample consisted of CD4+ T cells from blood, cultured in vitro. CDR3 bases: TGTGCCAGCAGCTTACAAGGGGGCATGGGCTACACCTTC. Encoded protein: CASSLQGGMGYTF.